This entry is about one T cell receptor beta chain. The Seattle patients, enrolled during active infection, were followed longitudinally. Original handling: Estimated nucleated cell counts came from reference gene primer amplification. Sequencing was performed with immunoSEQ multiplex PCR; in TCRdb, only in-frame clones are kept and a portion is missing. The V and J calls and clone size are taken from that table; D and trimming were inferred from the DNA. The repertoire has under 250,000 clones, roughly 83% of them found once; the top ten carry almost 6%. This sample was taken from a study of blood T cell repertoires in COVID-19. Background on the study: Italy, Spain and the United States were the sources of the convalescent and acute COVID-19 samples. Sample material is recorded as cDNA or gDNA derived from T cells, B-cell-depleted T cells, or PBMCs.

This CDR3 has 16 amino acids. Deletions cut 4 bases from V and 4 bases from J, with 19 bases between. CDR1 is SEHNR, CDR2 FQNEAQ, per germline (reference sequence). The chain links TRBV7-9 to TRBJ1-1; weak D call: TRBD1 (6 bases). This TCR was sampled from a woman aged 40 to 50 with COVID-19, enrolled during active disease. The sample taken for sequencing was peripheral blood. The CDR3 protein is CASSYIPGAHSTEAFF. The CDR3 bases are TGTGCCAGCAGCTATATACCAGGGGCCCACTCCACTGAAGCTTTCTTT. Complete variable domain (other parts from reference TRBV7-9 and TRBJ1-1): DTGVSQNPRHKITKRGQNVTFRCDPISEHNRLYWYRQTLGQGPEFLTYFQNEAQLEKSRLLSDRFSAERPKGSFSTLEIQRTEQGDSAMYLCASSYIPGAHSTEAFFGQGTRLTVV.